This TCR beta chain was sequenced during a study of regulatory T cells in long-lasting Graves disease. General observations from the study: New patients shared approximately 930 public clonotypes, fewer than the roughly 2,500 shared by persistent patients. Under persistent disease, TRBV28, TRBJ1-2 and TRBJ2-5 were used preferentially. Persistent Graves' patients showed less TCR diversity than newly diagnosed ones.

Time point given: persistent/refractory GD, antithyroid drugs over 5 years with positive TRAb. There was RNA extracted from PBMCs, and the TCR library was made from it. About this clonotype itself: What it binds is not known.

The CDR3 is 13 amino acids. The germline V gene has CDR1 SQVTM and CDR2 ANQGSEA. V was clipped by 7 bases and J by 2 bases; unmatched bases: 6. iRepertoire HTBI primers and Arm-PCR of CDR3 regions built TCR beta libraries. TCRdb ran MiXCR on the multiplex PCR reads and lists one entry per CDR3 protein. The data show 700,000 or so distinct CDR3 sequences, 25% to 30% seen once. Sequenced material: peripheral blood mononuclear cells (PBMCs), taken when the disease was refractory, from a patient treated with antithyroid drugs. V usage is TRBV29-1 and J usage is TRBJ1-2; TRBD1 matches at 8 bases. The receptor's source is a female donor with Graves disease. In nucleotides, the CDR3 is TGCAGCGCACCCGGGACAGGCAACTATGGCTACACCTTC. Translating gives CSAPGTGNYGYTF.